The clone carrying this TCR beta chain appeared a few times. Antigen specificity is unknown. The treatment here: approximately 10-day PBMC culture with coronavirus spike peptide pools or control peptides (ViraFEST assay). With peptide pools, ViraFEST first expanded antigen-specific T cells and afterwards sequenced their TCRs. V was clipped by 5 bases and J by 3 bases, with 11 bases between them. Germline V lookup: CDR1 MDHEN, CDR2 SYDVKM. The CDR3 is made up of 14 amino acids. With the Oncomine TCR Beta short-read assay, DNA from cultured CD4+ T cells was sequenced. From cultured CD4+ T cells, genomic DNA was extracted. Each CDR3 protein gets one entry after TCRdb re-called the PCR reads with MiXCR. The sample carries roughly 20,000 distinct CDR3 sequences, 56% recorded once. This specimen belongs to a study of vaccination and CD4 T cells after COVID-19. Study-wide context: Overlapping spike peptides served as the stimulus for the cells. These peptides came from SARS-CoV-2 and from the common cold coronaviruses HCoV-NL63, HCoV-OC43 and HCoV-229E. Overall study findings and caveats: Going from roughly 21 to 40, median SARS-CoV-2-reactive clonotypes did not rise significantly.

The sample consisted of CD4+ T cells from blood, cultured in vitro. The sequence was collected from a human donor who had recovered from COVID-19. V usage is TRBV28 and J usage is TRBJ1-3; D is possibly TRBD1 (6 bases). In nucleotides, the CDR3 is TGTGCCAGCAGTCAACAGGGTGGTGGAAACACCATATATTTT. Translated, it gives CASSQQGGGNTIYF.